This T cell receptor beta chain stems from a study of blood T cell repertoires in COVID-19. Whole-study context: The United States, Italy and Spain supplied acute and convalescent COVID-19 samples.

After removal of 5 bases from V and 1 base from J, the junction contained 6 bases not matched to a gene. The CDR3 length is 15 residues. CDR1 and CDR2 (germline): MNHEY, SVGEGT. The authors' processing: How many nucleated cells were present was estimated from reference gene primer amplification. Generated by immunoSEQ multiplex PCR, the TCRdb table keeps only in-frame clones and is missing some. The DNA was the basis for D and trimming; V, J and clone size are from that table. The table records more than 100,000 clones, less than 90% of them present only once. The chain links TRBV6-2 or TRBV6-3 to TRBJ1-1, with 8 bases aligning to TRBD1. The origin of this receptor is a man aged 60 to 75 with acute or convalescent COVID-19. Sequencing used peripheral blood. This CDR3 reads CASSTGQGWNTEAFF. The CDR3 DNA reads TGTGCCAGCAGTACCGGACAGGGTTGGAACACTGAAGCTTTCTTT.